The TCR beta chain described here comes from a study of T cells after yellow fever vaccination (dated by TCRdb to the late 2010s). Background on the whole study: The SMART-Seq v4 Ultra Low Input RNA kit was used to prepare libraries from fractions with low cell numbers. Blood samples were taken at several timepoints before and after primary and secondary immunization, and bulk PBMC replicates and cell subsets were isolated. Two healthy male donors, one aged 18 to 30 and one aged 30 to 40 years, were included in the cohort. To follow T-cell clones before and after primary and booster YFV17D yellow fever vaccination, bulk TCR alpha and beta repertoires were sequenced over time.

Paper-wide results and their limitations: The study included only a couple of donors, which limits how far the findings can be generalized. The secondary T-cell response was found to be weaker but faster than the primary response, with a peak reached on day 5 rather than on day 15. A small share of clonotypes occurred in both CD4 and CD8 compartments, likely arising from convergent recombination. After the booster, most of the clones that had expanded following primary vaccination were detected again (almost 98% of CD4 and 80% to 90% of CD8), which suggests that memory was broadly maintained. Computational filtering was needed because FACS-sorted repertoires could contain abundant contaminating clonotypes from the bulk population.

This clonotype was picked up a small number of times. Its antigen is not yet known. Per-nucleotide qualities are absent, and no much larger clonotype sits a single base away. V drops 9 bases and J drops 1 base, leaving 24 bases in between. The germline V gene gives CDR1 as ENHRY and CDR2 as SYGVKD. Inclusive of the bounding cysteine and phenylalanine, the CDR3 is 17 residues long. Only CDR3 DNA is held: 51 bases, read in frame from base 1. Synthesis of TCR cDNA relied on 5'RACE template switching, a step that introduced a universal primer site along with unique molecular identifiers. Priming for cDNA synthesis came from both the TCR alpha and TCR beta constant segments. Library amplification involved two PCR steps, and the second step added sample barcodes and sequencing adapters. Sequencing of libraries was performed on Illumina HiSeq 2500 (2x100 bp) or NovaSeq (2x150 bp). Per the source publication's procedure: MIGEC handled demultiplexing of reads and collapsing into UMI consensus sequences, while MiXCR performed V(D)J alignment. Clonotypes responding to the vaccine were identified with edgeR on replicate PBMC samples, with the criteria of FDR below 0.01 and a log2 fold change above 5 up to day 15. Each bulk clonotype was labeled CD4 or CD8 based on which sequenced repertoire, CD4 or CD8, contained the clonotype at higher abundance. TCRdb reprocessed the public reads (quality trimming at Q25 with fastp, clone calling with MiXCR) and kept in-frame beta chains. Rows matching on CDR3 protein sequence are summarized as one entry with the most common DNA and genes. The V and J calls shown here were made by TCRdb, not taken from the authors' results. In all, the sample holds approximately 600,000 distinct CDR3 sequences, and around 12% of those were seen once. About 15% of the sample is taken by the ten largest.

This sample's treatment or condition label indicates: live attenuated yellow fever vaccine strain. At each blood-draw timepoint, two biological replicates of bulk PBMCs were obtained. A standard Ficoll-Paque protocol was used to isolate PBMCs from peripheral blood. TriZol was used to extract RNA from bulk PBMCs, from CD4 and CD8 fractions, and from dextramer-positive and dextramer-negative fractions. The sample here was PBMCs, taken on the day of the yellow fever booster vaccination. This sequence originates from a man aged 30 to 45 who received the YFV17D yellow fever vaccine. The sequence is built from TRBV10-3 and TRBJ1-1; no confident D gene assignment can be made. The DNA sequence follows: TGTGCCATTTCCTCCCAGGCGGGAGCCGCCGCGAACACTGAAGCTTTCTTT. Protein translation: CAISSQAGAAANTEAFF.